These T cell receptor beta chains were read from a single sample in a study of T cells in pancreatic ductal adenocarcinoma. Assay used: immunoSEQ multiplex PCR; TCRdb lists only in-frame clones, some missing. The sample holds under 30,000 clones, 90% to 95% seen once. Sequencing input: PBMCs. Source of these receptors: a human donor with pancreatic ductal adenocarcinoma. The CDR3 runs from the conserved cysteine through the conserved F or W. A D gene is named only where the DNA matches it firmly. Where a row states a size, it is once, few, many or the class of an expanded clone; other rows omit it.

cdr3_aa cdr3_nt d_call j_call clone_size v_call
CASSLFGHRSSYEQYF TGTGCCAGCAGCTTATTTGGGCACCGAAGCTCCTACGAGCAGTACTTC - TRBJ2-7 - TRBV7-2
CASSPLGTSAYEQYF TGTGCCAGCTCACCACTCGGGACTAGCGCCTACGAGCAGTACTTC TRBD2 TRBJ2-7 - TRBV18
CASSPSTVGNIQYF TGTGCCAGCTCACCATCCACGGTGGGGAACATTCAGTACTTC - TRBJ2-4 - TRBV18
CASSGGSFYEQYF TGTGCCAGCAGTGGGGGGAGCTTCTACGAGCAGTACTTC - TRBJ2-7 - TRBV27
CASSIKKRGDWSNQPQHF TGTGCCAGTAGTATAAAGAAAAGGGGCGATTGGAGCAATCAGCCCCAGCATTTT - TRBJ1-5 - TRBV19
CASSLALGVDYGYTF TGTGCCAGCAGCTTAGCGCTCGGGGTTGACTATGGCTACACCTTC - TRBJ1-2 - TRBV7-9
CASSLVGGGETQYF TGTGCCAGCAGCTTGGTGGGGGGAGGAGAGACCCAGTACTTC - TRBJ2-5 - TRBV5-6
CASSRDRVVADTQYF TGTGCCAGCAGCCGAGACAGGGTGGTCGCAGATACGCAGTATTTT TRBD1 TRBJ2-3 - TRBV2
CASSPDAGPEVNEQFF TGTGCCAGCAGCCCAGATGCGGGCCCCGAAGTGAATGAGCAGTTCTTC - TRBJ2-1 - TRBV7-2
CASNYLLGRSSGANVLTF TGTGCCAGCAATTACTTACTTGGCCGGAGCTCTGGGGCCAACGTCCTGACTTTC - TRBJ2-6 - TRBV5-4
CASSLIGQSVSTDTQYF TGTGCCAGCAGCTTGATCGGACAGAGCGTATCGACAGATACGCAGTATTTT - TRBJ2-3 - TRBV7-9
CATGTGHEAFF TGTGCCACCGGGACAGGGCATGAAGCTTTCTTT TRBD1 TRBJ1-1 - TRBV28
CASSPQGYIQYF TGTGCCAGCAGCCCACAGGGATACATTCAGTACTTC - TRBJ2-4 - TRBV7-2
CASSPVFRGETQYF TGTGCCAGTAGTCCCGTTTTTCGCGGGGAGACCCAGTACTTC - TRBJ2-5 - TRBV19
CASSLGLLSSYNEQFF TGCGCCAGCAGCTTGGGACTTTTAAGCTCCTACAATGAGCAGTTCTTC - TRBJ2-1 - TRBV5-1
CASSKGSNQPQHF TGTGCCAGTAGTAAGGGTAGCAATCAGCCCCAGCATTTT - TRBJ1-5 - TRBV19
CASTSGRQLNSPLHF TGTGCCAGTACATCCGGGAGGCAGCTTAATTCACCCCTCCACTTT - TRBJ1-6 once TRBV19
CASSPRDGVYEQYF TGTGCCAGCAGCCCCAGGGACGGGGTCTACGAGCAGTACTTC - TRBJ2-7 - TRBV11-1
CAWMAVAGYTGELFF TGTGCCTGGATGGCGGTAGCGGGGTACACCGGGGAGCTGTTTTTT TRBD2 TRBJ2-2 once TRBV30
CASSLAGEIGAYNEQFF TGTGCCAGCAGCTTGGCAGGGGAGATTGGGGCCTACAATGAGCAGTTCTTC - TRBJ2-1 - TRBV5-6
CASSRQGAGEEKLFF TGTGCCAGCAGTCGACAGGGGGCGGGTGAGGAAAAACTGTTTTTT TRBD1 TRBJ1-4 - TRBV6-6
CASSARDPEGEQFF TGCGCCAGCAGTGCGCGGGACCCCGAGGGGGAGCAGTTCTTC - TRBJ2-1 - TRBV10-2
CASSLFARGTSGDTDTQYF TGCGCCAGCAGCTTATTCGCCCGTGGGACTAGCGGTGACACAGATACGCAGTATTTT TRBD2 TRBJ2-3 - TRBV5-1
CASSLVINTEAFF TGTGCCAGCAGCTTAGTTATTAACACTGAAGCTTTCTTT - TRBJ1-1 - TRBV11-3
CASSQGRGTGELFF TGTGCCAGCAGCCAAGGACGGGGGACCGGGGAGCTGTTTTTT - TRBJ2-2 - TRBV14
CASSSITEVGGYTF TGTGCCAGCAGCTCGATTACAGAAGTAGGAGGCTACACCTTC - TRBJ1-2 - TRBV7-9
CASSRDNLRVNEQFF TGTGCCAGCAGCCGTGATAACCTAAGGGTCAATGAGCAGTTCTTC - TRBJ2-1 - TRBV2
CASSEFPAGGARGNTIYF TGTGCCAGCAGTGAATTCCCGGCAGGGGGCGCGAGGGGAAACACCATATATTTT TRBD1 TRBJ1-3 - TRBV6-1
CASSLSGANVLTF TGTGCCAGCAGTCTTTCTGGGGCCAACGTCCTGACTTTC - TRBJ2-6 - TRBV28
CASSEAGATPSGYTF TGTGCCAGCAGTGAAGCGGGGGCCACCCCGTCTGGCTACACCTTC - TRBJ1-2 - TRBV25-1
CASSLGGGYEQYF TGCGCCAGCAGCTTGGGAGGAGGCTACGAGCAGTACTTC - TRBJ2-7 - TRBV5-1
CASRREAYF TGTGCCAGCAGGCGGGAGGCTTACTTC - TRBJ1-2 - TRBV2
CASSQDLLTSQGETQYF TGTGCCAGCAGCCAAGATTTGCTGACTAGCCAAGGAGAGACCCAGTACTTC TRBD2 TRBJ2-5 - TRBV4-2
CASSLSPAQETQYF TGTGCCAGCAGTTTATCCCCGGCCCAAGAGACCCAGTACTTC - TRBJ2-5 few TRBV27
CSVDALAETQYF TGCAGCGTTGACGCACTAGCGGAGACCCAGTACTTC TRBD2 TRBJ2-5 - TRBV29-1
CASSRTGGNYNEQFF TGTGCCAGCAGTCGCACAGGGGGGAACTACAATGAGCAGTTCTTC TRBD1 TRBJ2-1 - TRBV7-9
CASKEGTRYNEQFF TGTGCCAGCAAGGAGGGAACACGCTACAATGAGCAGTTCTTC - TRBJ2-1 - TRBV28
CSAHAGRVDTQYF TGCAGCGCCCACGCCGGTAGGGTGGATACGCAGTATTTT - TRBJ2-3 - TRBV29-1
CASSLEGWGAEAFF TGTGCCAGCAGCTTGGAAGGTTGGGGGGCTGAAGCTTTCTTT - TRBJ1-1 - TRBV5-8
CASSDRNEQFF TGTGCCAGTAGCGACAGAAATGAGCAGTTCTTC - TRBJ2-1 - TRBV19
CASRRGDRPDEQYF TGTGCCAGCAGACGAGGGGACCGCCCGGACGAGCAGTACTTC - TRBJ2-7 - TRBV27
CASSFDRGQETQYF TGTGCCAGCAGCTTCGACAGGGGGCAAGAGACCCAGTACTTC TRBD1 TRBJ2-5 - TRBV7-9
CASSPYLGSYEQYF TGTGCCAGCTCACCGTATCTTGGTTCCTACGAGCAGTACTTC - TRBJ2-7 - TRBV18